Only one count was recorded for the clone carrying this TCR beta chain. These data come from a study of blood T cell repertoires in COVID-19. V dropped 1 base and J dropped 2; count of bases not matched to a gene: 5. The CDR3 length is 16 residues. Per the germline V gene, CDR1 is KGHSH and CDR2 is LQKENI. The data were produced by immunoSEQ multiplex PCR, yet TCRdb's version contains in-frame clones alone and is incomplete. The data show about 290,000 clones, about 89% seen once. Sequenced sample: peripheral blood. This sequence joins TRBV18 and TRBJ1-3; TRBD1 agrees at 7 bases. The TCR sequence derives from a woman in her thirties or forties who had recovered from COVID-19. CDR3 region: CASSPRETGPGNTIYF. The CDR3 DNA sequence: TGTGCCAGCTCACCACGGGAGACAGGGCCTGGAAACACCATATATTTT.